This is a list of T cell receptor beta chains from one sample in a study of T cells in Graves' hyperthyroidism and ophthalmopathy. MiXCR was run by TCRdb on the multiplex PCR reads, yielding one entry per CDR3 protein. The repertoire has roughly 290,000 distinct CDR3 sequences, about an eighth of them found once; the top ten carry 6% to 8%. The sequencing sample was made of blood. All receptors come from a woman aged 25 to 39 with Graves' hyperthyroidism that later progressed to Graves' ophthalmopathy. Each CDR3 is given with its conserved first and last residue. Each record gives: D gene, J gene, V gene, clone size, CDR3 protein, CDR3 DNA. D genes are given only for firm matches. Clone size is shown for a subset of rows, as once, few, many or a class of expanded clone.

>TRBD2|TRBJ2-1|TRBV7-9|many
CASSQVGTSPTDEQFF
TGTGCCAGCAGCCAGGTGGGGACTAGCCCGACCGATGAGCAGTTCTTC
>.|TRBJ2-4|TRBV28|many
CASSPQTLSKNIQYF
TGTGCCAGCAGTCCGCAAACGCTTTCCAAAAACATTCAGTACTTC
>TRBD1|TRBJ1-5|TRBV9|many
CASSVGGQSNQPQHF
TGTGCCAGCAGCGTAGGGGGACAGTCCAATCAGCCCCAGCATTTT
>.|TRBJ2-2|TRBV6-2/TRBV6-3|.
CASSYSLSAKGGELFF
TGTGCCAGCAGTTACTCGCTGAGCGCCAAGGGCGGGGAGCTGTTTTTT
>.|TRBJ2-7|TRBV6-1|many
CVSTRGDSYEQYF
TGTGTCTCGACCCGGGGTGACTCCTACGAGCAGTACTTC
>.|TRBJ2-2|TRBV19|few
CASSIIMSRRTGELFF
TGTGCCAGTAGTATCATTATGTCGAGGAGGACCGGGGAGCTGTTTTTT
>.|TRBJ2-4|TRBV5-1|many
CASSRGTGAKNIQYF
TGCGCCAGCAGCCGTGGGACGGGAGCCAAAAACATTCAGTACTTC
>.|TRBJ2-1|TRBV29-1|many
CSTIGLQGEQFF
TGCAGCACGATAGGACTCCAGGGTGAGCAGTTCTTC
>TRBD2|TRBJ2-3|TRBV7-8|many
CASSLAQTSGASTDTQYF
TGTGCCAGCAGCTTAGCGCAGACTAGCGGGGCTAGCACAGATACGCAGTATTTT
>TRBD2|TRBJ2-1|TRBV10-3|many
CAMLAGGTNEQFF
TGTGCCATGCTAGCGGGGGGGACCAATGAGCAGTTCTTC
>.|TRBJ2-3|TRBV7-2|many
CASSFSATDTQYF
TGTGCCAGCAGCTTCTCAGCCACAGATACGCAGTATTTT
>.|TRBJ2-5|TRBV13|many
CASSPRGREQETQYF
TGTGCCAGCAGCCCTCGGGGGCGCGAGCAAGAGACCCAGTACTTC
>TRBD2|TRBJ2-7|TRBV5-5|many
CASSFRLAGDPYEQYF
TGTGCCAGCAGCTTCCGTCTAGCGGGAGATCCCTACGAGCAGTACTTC
>TRBD2|TRBJ2-1|TRBV20-1|many
CSARAYLGGKTSGDYNEQFF
TGCAGTGCTAGAGCCTACCTCGGGGGAAAGACTAGCGGAGACTACAATGAGCAGTTCTTC
>TRBD1|TRBJ2-3|TRBV30|many
CAWSTRRQGVTDTQYF
TGTGCCTGGTCGACCCGCAGACAGGGTGTAACAGATACGCAGTATTTT
>TRBD2|TRBJ2-7|TRBV28|many
CASSWGLAGGAEQYF
TGTGCCAGCAGTTGGGGACTAGCGGGAGGCGCCGAGCAGTACTTC
>TRBD1|TRBJ1-5|TRBV12-3/TRBV12-4|.
CASSRDSQPQHF
TGTGCCAGCAGTCGGGACAGTCAGCCCCAGCATTTT
>.|TRBJ2-1|TRBV5-6|many
CASSSWDGEQFF
TGTGCCAGCAGCTCCTGGGACGGAGAGCAGTTCTTC
>.|TRBJ1-4|TRBV12-3/TRBV12-4|many
CASSLHRAPDEKLFF
TGTGCCAGCAGTTTGCACCGGGCCCCCGATGAAAAACTGTTTTTT
>TRBD2|TRBJ2-1|TRBV3-1|many
CASSAGGLAVNEQFF
TGTGCCAGCAGCGCAGGGGGACTAGCGGTCAATGAGCAGTTCTTC
>.|TRBJ1-5|TRBV30|many
CAWSRDNQPQHF
TGTGCCTGGAGCAGGGACAATCAGCCCCAGCATTTT
>.|TRBJ2-7|TRBV6-6|many
CASSYLPESYEQYF
TGTGCCAGCAGTTACCTCCCAGAGTCCTACGAGCAGTACTTC
>.|TRBJ1-5|TRBV30|few
CAWSRDKSNQPQHF
TGTGCCTGGAGTCGGGACAAGAGCAATCAGCCCCAGCATTTT
>TRBD2|TRBJ2-5|TRBV7-9|many
CASSTSGVAGVETQYF
TGTGCCAGCAGCACTAGCGGCGTAGCGGGAGTGGAGACCCAGTACTTC
>.|TRBJ2-3|TRBV24-1|many
CATSDVPRTQYF
TGTGCCACCAGTGATGTCCCGCGGACGCAGTATTTT
>.|TRBJ2-7|TRBV4-2|few
CASSQLTGTPYEQYF
TGTGCCAGCAGCCAGCTAACCGGGACTCCCTACGAGCAGTACTTC
>.|TRBJ1-1|TRBV19|many
CASSIGTPGGEAFF
TGTGCCAGTAGTATTGGGACGCCGGGGGGTGAAGCTTTCTTT
>.|TRBJ1-3|TRBV12-3/TRBV12-4|many
CASSWGEVIGNTIYF
TGTGCCAGCAGTTGGGGGGAAGTAATTGGAAACACCATATATTTT
>TRBD2|TRBJ2-1|TRBV6-2/TRBV6-3|many
CASLGVGGLAGVEQFF
TGTGCCAGCTTGGGAGTAGGAGGACTAGCGGGAGTTGAGCAGTTCTTC
>.|TRBJ2-1|TRBV18|many
CASSPMVAVYNEQFF
TGTGCCAGCTCACCAATGGTCGCTGTCTACAATGAGCAGTTCTTC
>.|TRBJ2-7|TRBV3-2|.
CASSFGLAGGRRGYEQYF
TGTGCCAGCAGCTTTGGACTAGCGGGAGGCCGGCGGGGCTACGAGCAGTACTTC
>.|TRBJ1-1|TRBV5-1|many
CASSAVSTVNTEAFF
TGCGCCAGCAGCGCCGTTTCTACAGTAAACACTGAAGCTTTCTTT
>.|TRBJ2-2|TRBV24-1|few
CATSEGSVPGELFF
TGTGCCACCAGTGAGGGCAGCGTCCCCGGGGAGCTGTTTTTT
>.|TRBJ2-2|TRBV7-2|few
CASSPRTRETGELFF
TGTGCCAGCAGCCCCCGGACGCGCGAAACCGGGGAGCTGTTTTTT
>.|TRBJ2-3|TRBV27|many
CASNAGDTQYF
TGTGCCAGCAACGCCGGAGATACGCAGTATTTT
>.|TRBJ2-7|TRBV19|.
CASSRGGIRAPYEQYF
TGTGCCAGTAGTAGAGGAGGGATTCGCGCCCCCTACGAGCAGTACTTC
>.|TRBJ2-5|TRBV20-1|many
CSARGSKRETQYF
TGCAGTGCCAGAGGCTCGAAGCGAGAGACCCAGTACTTC
>TRBD1|TRBJ1-6|TRBV28|many
CATTGQGARRSPLHF
TGTGCCACTACGGGACAGGGGGCGAGGCGGTCACCCCTCCACTTT
>.|TRBJ2-7|TRBV11-1|few
CASSFRNPNEQYF
TGTGCCAGCAGCTTTAGGAACCCTAACGAGCAGTACTTC
>.|TRBJ1-5|TRBV2|many
CASKPDSNQPQHF
TGTGCCAGCAAACCTGATAGCAATCAGCCCCAGCATTTT
>.|TRBJ2-3|TRBV20-1|many
CSARSSSTDTQYF
TGCAGTGCCAGGTCGAGCAGCACAGATACGCAGTATTTT